The sequence of this TCR beta chain was determined in a study of early stage breast cancer tumors. Study details: Invasive lobular carcinomas made up about 30% of the 12 ER+/PR+/HER2- tumors. Overall study results and limits: Bulk DNA sequencing of unsorted cells missed chain pairing and markers. Enriched TCRB sequences shared across patients were mostly commonly generated sequences. Blood repertoires resembled normal breast more than tumor.

The germline CDR1 and CDR2 sequences are LGHNA and YSLEER. The V end lost 2 bases, the J end lost 4 bases, and 15 bases lay between the germline ends. CDR3 length equals 15 residues. This clone occurred a few times. Its specificity is unknown. The table came from immunoSEQ multiplex PCR; TCRdb's copy has only in-frame clones and leaves some out. The sample has around 50,000 clones; about 83% are singletons. The chain combines TRBV4-3 with TRBJ2-7; D not certain. This TCR derives from a person in their fifties with breast cancer. The sequenced sample was blood. CDR3 coding DNA: TGCGCCAGCAGCCAACAAGTAACGTTAAGGTACGAGCAGTACTTC. Residues: CASSQQVTLRYEQYF.